These T cell receptor beta chains were read from a single sample in a study of T-cell memory formation after mild COVID-19. TCRdb re-called the 5' RACE reads through MiXCR, storing one row per CDR3 protein. The table records around 320,000 distinct CDR3 sequences, 25% to 30% of them present only once. Sequences were obtained from PBMCs or a T cell subset sorted from them (not recorded which). The receptors derive from an adult woman who had mild COVID-19 (a few samples of this study predate the infection). Cell type and time point are not known. CDR3s include the opening cysteine and the closing phenylalanine or tryptophan. D genes are given only for firm matches. Expanded clones get a size class; other rows say once, few or many, or leave the size out.

J gene	D gene	clone size	V gene	CDR3 protein	CDR3 DNA
TRBJ1-2	TRBD1	.	TRBV5-8	CASSPWTGANYGYTF	TGTGCCAGCAGCCCATGGACAGGGGCCAACTATGGCTACACCTTC
TRBJ2-6	.	few	TRBV7-3	CASSLQVISGANVLTF	TGTGCCAGCAGCTTACAGGTCATCTCTGGGGCCAACGTCCTGACTTTC
TRBJ2-7	.	.	TRBV11-2	CASSLQGKLYEQYF	TGTGCCAGCAGCTTACAGGGTAAGCTCTACGAGCAGTACTTC
TRBJ1-2	TRBD1	few	TRBV29-1	CSVARGLGYTF	TGCAGCGTTGCCAGGGGGCTTGGCTACACCTTC
TRBJ2-7	.	few	TRBV9	CASSVGGSAGSYEQYF	TGTGCCAGCAGCGTAGGAGGGTCGGCGGGCTCCTACGAGCAGTACTTC
TRBJ2-1	.	.	TRBV7-9	CASSLSGTPNEQFF	TGTGCCAGCAGCCTATCCGGGACCCCCAATGAGCAGTTCTTC
TRBJ2-1	TRBD1	.	TRBV20-1	CSALLGQVSYNEQFF	TGCAGTGCCCTCCTTGGACAGGTCTCCTACAATGAGCAGTTCTTC
TRBJ2-7	TRBD1	.	TRBV2	CASRGQGSNEQYF	TGTGCCAGCAGAGGACAGGGCAGCAACGAGCAGTACTTC
TRBJ2-3	TRBD2	many	TRBV30	CAWRRGGATDTQYF	TGTGCCTGGCGGAGGGGAGGGGCCACAGATACGCAGTATTTT
TRBJ2-5	.	.	TRBV27	CASSGGPETQYF	TGTGCCAGCAGTGGGGGCCCGGAGACCCAGTACTTC
TRBJ2-7	.	.	TRBV27	CASRPGDRAYEQYF	TGTGCCAGCCGACCGGGGGACCGAGCCTACGAGCAGTACTTC
TRBJ1-1	.	few	TRBV13	CASRAGRTEAFF	TGTGCCAGCCGTGCAGGGCGGACTGAAGCTTTCTTT
TRBJ1-5	TRBD1	.	TRBV20-1	CSAVMTGGKNSNQPQHF	TGCAGTGCTGTGATGACAGGGGGAAAAAATAGCAATCAGCCCCAGCATTTT
TRBJ2-3	TRBD1	few	TRBV9	CASSAGTGVTTDTQYF	TGTGCCAGCAGCGCCGGGACAGGGGTGACCACAGATACGCAGTATTTT
TRBJ1-1	.	.	TRBV12-3/TRBV12-4	CASSLALRGTLNTEAFF	TGTGCCAGCAGTTTGGCCCTCCGGGGGACCCTGAACACTGAAGCTTTCTTT
TRBJ2-7	.	few	TRBV5-1	CASSESVSYEQYF	TGCGCCAGCAGCGAGTCTGTCTCCTACGAGCAGTACTTC